This is a list of T cell receptor beta chains from one sample in a study of blood T cells in healthy people across ages. Each CDR3 protein gets one entry after TCRdb re-called the 5' RACE reads with MiXCR. The sample carries roughly 680,000 distinct CDR3 sequences, 45% to 50% recorded once. Specimen: blood. These receptors were collected from a woman aged 60-75 years in good health. Both conserved end residues are trimmed from each CDR3.

TRBV7-9	13	.	ASSLPGSSYNEQY
TRBV5-1	12	TRBJ1-2	ASSFDRGLDGYT
TRBV3-1	11	TRBJ2-2	ASSPRSAGELF
TRBV7-9	14	TRBJ2-7	ASSLSRAGAPYEQY
TRBV20-1	14	TRBJ2-1	SARDRQGGHYNEQF
TRBV6-2/TRBV6-3	13	TRBJ2-1	ASTPGLAGVNEQF
TRBV20-1	14	TRBJ1-1	SAIPRRRLMNTEAF
TRBV25-1	9	TRBJ2-7	ASTTGAEQY
TRBV5-1	13	TRBJ1-2	ASSRSDSEDYGYT
TRBV18	14	TRBJ2-1	ASSPTSRFAYNEQF
TRBV6-2/TRBV6-3	10	.	ASKSGDYEQY
TRBV2	11	TRBJ2-3	ASSKQGMDTQY
TRBV7-3	11	TRBJ2-3	VSSPGQTDTQY
TRBV7-2	12	TRBJ1-2	ASSLEGTREGYT
TRBV12-3/TRBV12-4	11	TRBJ1-2	ASSKGREWGYT
TRBV12-3/TRBV12-4	12	TRBJ2-5	ASRGDRVGETQY
TRBV7-9	11	TRBJ1-1	ASSLAIGTEAF
TRBV20-1	11	TRBJ2-1	SWIAGEGNEQF
TRBV28	16	TRBJ2-1	ASSPPIGSGRAGDEQF
TRBV27	10	TRBJ2-1	ASRVRGHEQF
TRBV11-2	13	TRBJ2-5	ASSNTGTGEETQY
TRBV6-2/TRBV6-3	10	TRBJ2-5	ASPRGQETQY
TRBV20-1	12	TRBJ2-7	SASHLLGAYEQY
TRBV30	10	TRBJ1-2	AWSVTSYGYT
TRBV7-2	13	TRBJ2-3	ASSLAGGGSDTQY
TRBV27	12	TRBJ1-4	ASSLRWGNEKLF
TRBV27	14	TRBJ1-2	ASSLGVDISYYGYT
TRBV2	13	TRBJ1-2	ASSESGQGTYGYT
TRBV29-1	14	TRBJ2-3	SFTGGRWGGTDTQY
TRBV3-1	12	TRBJ1-1	ASSQTPGNTEAF
TRBV9	11	TRBJ1-2	GSSVEGFYGYT
TRBV4-3	13	TRBJ2-7	ASSQGQSLTYEQY
TRBV7-6	15	TRBJ2-2	ASSLGSKGLHTGELF
TRBV6-5	12	TRBJ2-1	ASSKAGTYNEQF
TRBV12-3/TRBV12-4	13	TRBJ2-3	ATKSSGRSTDTQY
TRBV21-1	14	TRBJ2-7	ASSTIPIRSSYEQY
TRBV7-2	9	TRBJ2-5	ASTPGGTQY
TRBV12-5	11	TRBJ2-3	ASVGGFTDTQY
TRBV28	18	TRBJ2-6	ASTQGRPGQGASGANVLT
TRBV7-2	12	TRBJ1-2	ASSPGTTNYGYT
TRBV7-9	14	TRBJ2-7	ASSLKLTDYRYEQY
TRBV7-9	12	TRBJ2-5	ASSPWGTSETQY
TRBV4-3	15	TRBJ2-2	ASSQDPGLAGTGELF
TRBV10-3	12	TRBJ2-2	AITDRIYTGELF
TRBV7-2	11	TRBJ2-5	ASRSSGNGKQY
TRBV7-9	11	TRBJ2-1	ASSLTLGSEQF
TRBV5-1	13	TRBJ2-3	AGSRKGPSTDTQY
TRBV7-9	13	TRBJ2-7	ASSHRGGDNDEQY
TRBV7-6	13	TRBJ2-7	ASSLGTQGSYEQY
TRBV20-1	12	TRBJ2-7	SASETSGDYEQY
TRBV10-3	12	TRBJ2-7	AMAPGQGPYEQY
TRBV7-8	13	TRBJ1-2	ASSRTGTGGYGYT
TRBV6-6	15	TRBJ2-6	ASSYLAGGSGANVLT
TRBV7-2	16	TRBJ2-1	ASSSRLAGGWSYNEQF
TRBV7-9	12	TRBJ2-7	ASSSRDRIYAQY
TRBV5-4	10	TRBJ2-5	ASGSRGETQY
TRBV10-3	11	TRBJ2-5	AISEFDGLNRY
TRBV3-1	14	TRBJ2-1	ASSQSTSGKQGEQF
TRBV4-1	15	TRBJ2-1	ASSQVVASGDYNEQF
TRBV7-2	14	TRBJ2-5	ASSWTSTGGQETQY